This T cell receptor beta chain was sequenced in a study of identical twins. The V and J ends lost 6 bases and 1 base respectively, with 13 bases between them. The CDR3 spans 15 residues. cDNA molecules carried unique molecular identifiers, and template switching added a universal primer site. TCRdb re-called the 5' RACE reads through MiXCR, storing one row per CDR3 protein. The sample carries roughly 480,000 distinct CDR3 sequences, approximately 24% recorded once. The same data also contributed to another study, on T cells expressing NK-cell markers. That report notes: It was sorted CD3+CD56-NKG2C+, CD3+CD56+NKG2C- and CD3+CD56+NKG2C+ T cells that provided the TCR beta repertoires. Top CD8+ clonotypes included the dominant CD3+CD56+NKG2C+ clonotypes in 5 or 6 donors.

The TCR comes from a woman aged 18-35 years in good health. The rearrangement links TRBV12-3 or TRBV12-4 to TRBJ1-5, with a possible D match to TRBD1 (5 bases). Sequenced material: CD4+ T cells sorted from blood. This CDR3 reads CASRYGGNSNQPQHF. Here the CDR3 DNA reads TGTGCCAGCAGATACGGGGGGAACAGCAATCAGCCCCAGCATTTT.